This TCR beta chain was obtained from a study of beta chain features in type 1 diabetes. Whole-study results and caveats: Diminished insertions and augmented deletions at VDJ junctions characterized type 1 diabetes patients. Using cDNA template may skew counts toward highly expressing activated cells. TCRB CDR3s were moderately but significantly shorter in Type 1 diabetes patients in all four CD4+ subsets.

Expressed TCRB transcripts got sequenced, as all isolated RNA was reverse transcribed. Regulatory, naive and central memory T cell samples averaged about 3.5 million reads. Assay used: immunoSEQ multiplex PCR; TCRdb lists only in-frame clones, some missing. The data contain some 350,000 clones, roughly 12% of them singletons. Germline V gene data show CDR1 as LNHDA and CDR2 as SQIVND (reference sequence). V was clipped by 6 bases and J by 10 bases; unmatched bases: 8. The CDR3 runs 13 residues. About this clone: Its antigen is undetermined.

This sequence was found in a woman younger than 35 with type 1 diabetes. Sequencing used naive CD4+ T cells from blood. The chain recombines TRBV19 with TRBJ2-1, with 8 bases identical to TRBD2. The CDR3 nucleotides are TGTGCCAGTAGACTTAAAGGGACTAGAGAGCAGTTCTTC. This codes for CASRLKGTREQFF. Full variable domain (outside the CDR3, taken from reference TRBV19 and TRBJ2-1): DGGITQSPKYLFRKEGQNVTLSCEQNLNHDAMYWYRQDPGQGLRLIYYSQIVNDFQKGDIAEGYSVSREKKESFPLTVTSAQKNPTAFYLCASRLKGTREQFFGPGTRLTVL.